A single sample is the source of the 14 T cell receptor beta chains below, sequenced in a study of T cell repertoires in cytomegalovirus infection. MiXCR was run by TCRdb on the reads, yielding one entry per CDR3 protein. This table has around 900,000 distinct CDR3 sequences, about a third appearing once. No antigen has been identified for these receptors. The sample here was cultured CD8+ T cells from PBMCs, taken from culture after CMV antigen stimulation. The receptors originated from a human donor in good health (CMV status not recorded). Some clones in this sample may be carry-over from other donors' samples.

The chain recombines TRBV11-1 with TRBJ2-2; 12 bases line up with TRBD2. Germline CDR1 SGHAT, CDR2 FQDESV (reference sequence). With V trimmed by 2 bases and J by 5 bases, 6 bases remained unmatched. The CDR3 is made up of 17 amino acids. DNA of the CDR3: TGTGCCAGCAGCTTATCACTAGCGGGGGGTTGGACCGGGGAGCTGTTTTTT. It translates to CASSLSLAGGWTGELFF.

This chain joins TRBV12-3 or TRBV12-4 and TRBJ1-5; D remains ambiguous. This CDR3 spans 13 amino acids. Trimming removed 3 bases from V and 7 bases from J, with 10 bases in between. This CDR3 is CASSFALRQPQHF. The CDR3 DNA follows: TGTGCCAGCAGTTTTGCCCTGAGGCAGCCCCAGCATTTT.

This chain joins TRBV7-6 and TRBJ2-7, with 7 positions matching TRBD2. Germline assignment: CDR1 SGHVS and CDR2 FNYEAQ. The CDR3 sequence is 15 residues long. V dropped 3 bases and J dropped 0; count of bases not matched to a gene: 5. CDR3 nucleotide sequence: TGTGCCAGCAGCTTCGGCGGGGGTTACTCCTACGAGCAGTACTTC. As protein: CASSFGGGYSYEQYF.

This clonotype was observed a few times. The J gene is TRBJ2-1, the V gene TRBV10-3; TRBD1 might be the D (5 bases). Germline-derived CDR1 and CDR2 are ENHRY and SYGVKD. V lost 2 bases to trimming and J lost 1 base, with 9 bases between them. The CDR3 totals 15 residues. CDR3 sequence: CAISEKGVSYNEQFF. In DNA, the CDR3 is TGTGCCATCAGTGAGAAAGGGGTGTCCTACAATGAGCAGTTCTTC.

This chain uses TRBV9 with TRBJ2-1; no reliable D call. Looked up from germline, CDR1 is SGDLS and CDR2 is YYNGEE. The CDR3 runs to 15 residues. Between the trimmed V and J ends, which lost 4 bases and 3 bases, there was a span of 14 bases. CDR3: CASSPRWSIYNEQFF. For the CDR3, the DNA is TGTGCCAGCAGCCCCCGGTGGAGTATCTACAATGAGCAGTTCTTC.

A word on this clonotype: A much larger clone is a single base away; this may be a read error. The chain couples TRBV7-8 to TRBJ2-1; D may be TRBD1 or TRBD2 (5 bases each). The germline V gene encodes CDR1 SGHVS and CDR2 FQNEAQ. This CDR3 region has 17 residues. V lost 4 bases to trimming and J lost 1 base, with 17 bases between them. In DNA form, the CDR3 reads TGTGCCAGCAGCTGGCCTCTCCGGGGCATTTCCTACAATGAGCAGTTCTTC. Amino acids: CASSWPLRGISYNEQFF.

V gene TRBV9 combines with J gene TRBJ1-2; perhaps TRBD1 as D (5 bases). CDR3 length equals 14 residues. V lost 1 base to trimming and J lost 9 bases, with 16 bases between them. Germline V gene data show CDR1 as SGDLS and CDR2 as YYNGEE. CDR3 DNA sequence: TGTGCCAGCAGCGTACCCTCGGACATTATCCGCTACACCTTC. It yields the protein CASSVPSDIIRYTF.

This clonotype was found a few times. This sequence joins TRBV5-5 and TRBJ2-7; possibly TRBD1 for D (6 bases). Germline loops: CDR1 SGHKS, CDR2 YYEKEE (reference sequence). V was trimmed by 0 bases and J by 3 bases, leaving 13 bases between them. The CDR3 extends over 15 amino acids. CDR3 protein: CASSLATGLGYEQYF. CDR3 nucleotides: TGTGCCAGCAGCTTGGCGACAGGTCTAGGCTACGAGCAGTACTTC.

The table lists this clonotype with a few counts. V and J are TRBV7-9 and TRBJ2-2, with D perhaps TRBD1 (5 bases). The germline V gene has CDR1 SEHNR and CDR2 FQNEAQ (reference sequence). The CDR3 is made up of 14 amino acids. The germline V and J ends were trimmed by 2 bases and 4 bases, with 8 bases remaining between them. The CDR3 loop is CASSLYGATGELFF. The CDR3 DNA is TGTGCCAGCAGCTTATATGGGGCCACCGGGGAGCTGTTTTTT.

This clonotype was found many times. V usage is TRBV28 and J usage is TRBJ2-3; D not certain. The ends were cut back, 3 bases at V and 3 bases at J, with 13 bases in the middle. Germline V lookup: CDR1 MDHEN, CDR2 SYDVKM. This CDR3 has 15 amino acids. CDR3 nucleotide sequence: TGTGCCAGCAGTTTGGAACGGGCAGCGACAGATACGCAGTATTTT. This encodes CASSLERAATDTQYF.

This clonotype was observed a few times. The rearrangement links TRBV6-2 or TRBV6-3 to TRBJ1-1; no definite D call. The germline V and J ends were trimmed by 0 bases and 11 bases, with 10 bases remaining between them. The V gene's germline CDR1 is MNHEY and CDR2 SVGEGT. The CDR3 runs to 12 residues. CDR3 region: CASSYSLETAFF. CDR3 nucleotides: TGTGCCAGCAGTTACTCGCTAGAAACTGCTTTCTTT.

The V call is TRBV7-6, the J call TRBJ1-5, with a possible D match to TRBD1 (5 bases). The CDR3 has 16 amino acids. Trimming stripped 5 bases from V and 4 bases from J, with 18 bases between. The germline gives CDR1 SGHVS, CDR2 FNYEAQ. CDR3 residues: CASSPEFGGVNQPQHF. The CDR3 nucleotides are TGTGCCAGCAGCCCCGAATTTGGGGGGGTAAATCAGCCCCAGCATTTT.

This clonotype came up a few times. The CDR3 nucleotides are TGTGCCAGTAGTCGGGACGTAGCCCGTGAAGCTTTCTTT. Its translation: CASSRDVAREAFF. The chain joins TRBV19 to TRBJ1-1, with D possibly matching TRBD1 (5 bases). Trimming removed 5 bases from V and 7 bases from J, with 14 bases in between. CDR1 is LNHDA and CDR2 is SQIVND in the germline V gene (reference sequence). The CDR3 sequence is 13 residues long.

The chain is built from TRBV6-8 and TRBJ1-1, with a possible D match to TRBD1 (5 bases). CDR1 is MNHGY, CDR2 SAAAGT, per germline. Trimming took off 5 bases at V and 3 bases at J, with 13 bases between the two ends. The CDR3 sequence is 14 residues long. The CDR3 DNA follows: TGTGCCAGCAGTCCCTGGGCCAGGGACACTGAAGCTTTCTTT. Amino acid sequence: CASSPWARDTEAFF.